The 10 T cell receptor beta chains given below trace back to one sample, sequenced in a study of blood T cells in healthy people across ages. A second PCR, run for roughly 7 to 12 cycles, used a sample-barcoded 5' primer plus a J-beta primer mix. TCRdb called the 5' RACE reads again in MiXCR, with one record for every CDR3 protein. The sample has over a million distinct CDR3 sequences, around 45% seen once. The sample taken for sequencing was blood. All receptors come from a woman aged 55-70 years in good health.

V is TRBV29-1 and J is TRBJ2-1, with TRBD1 matching over 8 bases. J lost 1 base, V lost 8 bases, and 10 bases had no gene match. In germline, CDR1 is SQVTM, CDR2 ANQGSEA. This CDR3 comprises 15 residues. CDR3 protein: CSNTPGTGSYNEQFF. The CDR3 DNA sequence: TGCAGCAACACACCCGGGACAGGATCCTACAATGAGCAGTTCTTC.

The chain recombines TRBV7-9 with TRBJ2-5; D is undetermined. CDR3 size: 13 residues. Germline V gene data show CDR1 as SEHNR and CDR2 as FQNEAQ (reference sequence). Trimming removed 6 bases at V and 5 bases at J, with 13 bases between. As DNA, the CDR3 is TGTGCCAGCAGACTGGCCGTGGGCGAGACCCAGTACTTC. This codes for CASRLAVGETQYF.

This clonotype was observed many times. V is TRBV7-6 and J is TRBJ2-1, with TRBD1 as a possible D gene (6 bases). Germline-derived CDR1 and CDR2 are SGHVS and FNYEAQ. Trimming removed 4 bases from V and 10 bases from J, with 14 bases in between. This CDR3 has 13 amino acids. For the CDR3, the DNA is TGTGCCAGCAGCTCCACAGCGAGGGGGGAGCAGTTCTTC. Translation gives CASSSTARGEQFF. The variable domain in full, completed from reference TRBV7-6 and TRBJ2-1, reads GAGVSQSPRYKVTKRGQDVALRCDPISGHVSLYWYRQALGQGPEFLTYFNYEAQQDKSGLPNDRFSAERPEGSISTLTIQRTEQRDSAMYRCASSSTARGEQFFGPGTRLTVL.

This clonotype was counted a single time. This CDR3 is CASSFRGRVYEQYF. As DNA, the CDR3 is TGTGCCAGCAGTTTTAGGGGGAGGGTGTACGAGCAGTACTTC. V gene TRBV12-3 or TRBV12-4 combines with J gene TRBJ2-5, with a weak D call TRBD2 (7 bases). Gene TRBJ2-7 matches the end of the DNA better, so the J call may be wrong. The CDR3 is 14 residues long.

The chain couples TRBV7-9 to TRBJ2-7, with 10 bases identical to TRBD2. The CDR3 is 19 residues long. J was trimmed by 0 bases and V by 6 bases; bases with no gene match: 17. Germline CDR1 reads SEHNR; CDR2 reads FQNEAQ (reference sequence). The CDR3 nucleotides are TGTGCCAGCAGTTCATCTAGCGGGAGCGGGGCCCATAGCTCCTACGAGCAGTACTTC. Residues: CASSSSSGSGAHSSYEQYF.

The genes are TRBV12-3 or TRBV12-4 and TRBJ2-3, with 9 bases identical to TRBD2. The J segment lost 1 base and the V segment lost 3 bases, leaving 2 bases of the junction unmatched. The CDR3 runs 15 residues. CDR3 region: CASSFRTSGTDTQYF. Here the CDR3 DNA reads TGTGCCAGCAGTTTTCGGACTAGCGGCACAGATACGCAGTATTTT.

This clonotype was recorded only once. The chain couples TRBV9 to TRBJ1-2, with 9 nucleotides matching TRBD1. This CDR3 is 14 amino acids long. Losses at the gene ends were 2 bases for V and 5 bases for J; bases not matched to a gene: 4. Germline CDR1 and CDR2: SGDLS and YYNGEE. The CDR3 region is CASSVSGTGYGYTF. CDR3 nucleotide sequence: TGTGCCAGCAGCGTCAGCGGGACAGGGTATGGCTACACCTTC.

J is TRBJ2-1 and V is TRBV7-9; 7 nucleotides align to TRBD2. V was pared by 2 bases and J by 7 bases, with 11 bases of the junction left unmatched. The V gene's germline CDR1 is SEHNR and CDR2 FQNEAQ (reference sequence). CDR3 length: 16 amino acids. CDR3 DNA sequence: TGTGCCAGCAGCTTAATGGACGGGAGGTCGGTAAATGAGCAGTTCTTC. Protein product: CASSLMDGRSVNEQFF.

Only one count was recorded for this clonotype. The chain employs TRBV4-1 and TRBJ2-4; the D gene is possibly TRBD2 (6 bases). This CDR3 contains 16 residues. Germline lookup yields CDR1 MGHRA and CDR2 YSYEKL. Trimming cost V 0 bases and J 0 bases, with 9 bases left between them. This chain's CDR3 is CASSQEGGLAKNIQYF. CDR3 DNA sequence: TGCGCCAGCAGCCAAGAAGGAGGGCTAGCCAAAAACATTCAGTACTTC.

This clonotype has only one observation. V usage is TRBV12-5 and J usage is TRBJ1-1, with D unresolved. The CDR3 loop spans 14 amino acids. V lost 1 base and J 0 bases, leaving 6 bases between the germline ends. The germline V gene has CDR1 LGHNT and CDR2 FRNRAP. The CDR3 spells CASGLGGMNTEAFF. The CDR3 DNA is TGTGCTAGTGGTTTGGGAGGGATGAACACTGAAGCTTTCTTT.